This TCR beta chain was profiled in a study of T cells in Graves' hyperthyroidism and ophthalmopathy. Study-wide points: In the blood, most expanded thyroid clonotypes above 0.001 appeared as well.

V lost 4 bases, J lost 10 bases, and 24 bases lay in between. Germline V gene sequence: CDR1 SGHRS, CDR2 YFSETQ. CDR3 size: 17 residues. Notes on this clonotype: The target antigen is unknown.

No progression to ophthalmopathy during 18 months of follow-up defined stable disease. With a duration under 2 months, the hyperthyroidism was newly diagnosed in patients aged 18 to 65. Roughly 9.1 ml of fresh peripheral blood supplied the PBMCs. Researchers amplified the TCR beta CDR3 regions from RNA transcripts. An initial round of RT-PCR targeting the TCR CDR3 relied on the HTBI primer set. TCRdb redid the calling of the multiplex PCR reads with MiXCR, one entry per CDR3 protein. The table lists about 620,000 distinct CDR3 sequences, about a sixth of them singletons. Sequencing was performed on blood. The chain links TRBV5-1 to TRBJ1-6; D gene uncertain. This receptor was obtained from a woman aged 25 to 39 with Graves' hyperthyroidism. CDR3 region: CASSLRPGSTGDSPLHF. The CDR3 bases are TGCGCCAGCAGCCTCCGGCCGGGCTCGACCGGAGACTCACCCCTCCACTTT.